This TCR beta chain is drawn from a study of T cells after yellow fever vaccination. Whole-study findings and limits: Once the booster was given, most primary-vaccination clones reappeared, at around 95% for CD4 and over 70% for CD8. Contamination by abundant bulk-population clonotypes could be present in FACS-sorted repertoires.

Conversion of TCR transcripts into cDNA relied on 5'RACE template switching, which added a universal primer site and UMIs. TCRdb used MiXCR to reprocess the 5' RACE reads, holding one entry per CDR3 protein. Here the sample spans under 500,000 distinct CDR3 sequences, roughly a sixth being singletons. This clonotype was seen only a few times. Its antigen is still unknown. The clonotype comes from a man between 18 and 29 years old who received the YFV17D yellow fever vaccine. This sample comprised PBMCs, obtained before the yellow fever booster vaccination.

The CDR3 is CASRPPAGNTDTQYF. CDR3 bases: TGTGCCAGCAGACCCCCAGCGGGGAACACAGATACGCAGTATTTT. The chain links TRBV9 to TRBJ2-3; TRBD2 matches 7 bases. With 5 bases clipped from V and 2 bases from J, the junction kept 8 bases outside the gene matches. CDR1 is SGDLS, CDR2 YYNGEE, per germline. The CDR3 spans 15 residues.